These 19 T cell receptor beta chains originate from one sample sequenced in a study of blood T cell repertoires in COVID-19. The protocol was immunoSEQ multiplex PCR, while the TCRdb copy is restricted to in-frame clones and leaves out a portion. The repertoire includes 90,000 to 120,000 clones, approximately 81% of them detected once, and 4.2% sits in the top ten. Source material: peripheral blood. These receptors originate from a human donor in a cohort sampled during active COVID-19.

This chain connects TRBV10-2 to TRBJ1-3; D gene unclear. The CDR3 totals 16 residues. Trimming took off 6 bases at V and 0 bases at J, with 15 bases between the two ends. Germline V gene data show CDR1 as WSHSY and CDR2 as SAAADI. CDR3 coding DNA: TGCGCCAGCAGGGGCTTCTCAGCGGCCTCTGGAAACACCATATATTTT. Residues: CASRGFSAASGNTIYF.

The chain is built from TRBV30 and TRBJ2-5, with TRBD2 matching over 11 bases. CDR1 is GTSNPN, CDR2 SVGIG, per germline (reference sequence). Trimming at V came to 1 base and at J to 5 bases, leaving 9 bases not matched to a gene. The CDR3 is 16 residues long. The CDR3 spells CAWSAPLAGGIETQYF. The CDR3 nucleotides read TGTGCCTGGAGTGCTCCTCTAGCGGGAGGAATCGAGACCCAGTACTTC.

The genes are TRBV30 and TRBJ1-1, with TRBD1 matching 7 bases. V gave up 7 bases and J gave up 4 bases; unmatched junction bases: 3. The CDR3 runs 11 residues. CDR1 GTSNPN and CDR2 SVGIG come from the germline V gene (reference sequence). The DNA of the CDR3 is TGTGCCTTTACAGGGGTCACTGAAGCTTTCTTT. Translated: CAFTGVTEAFF.

This chain joins TRBV6-5 and TRBJ1-2; D call uncertain. From germline, CDR1 is MNHEY and CDR2 SVGAGI. This CDR3 has 12 residues. V shed 5 bases and J shed 8 bases, with 12 bases lying between them. The CDR3 DNA follows: TGTGCCAGCAGTAGCCAAACGGTGGGCTACACCTTC. The encoded protein is CASSSQTVGYTF.

V usage is TRBV24-1 and J usage is TRBJ2-3; 8 bases agree with TRBD1. This CDR3 spans 16 amino acids. Germline V gives CDR1 KGHDR, CDR2 SFDVKD. Unmatched junction bases numbered 11, after V lost 5 bases and J lost 5 bases. In DNA form, the CDR3 reads TGTGCCACCAGTGCAGCCTACCGGGACAGGAGAGATACGCAGTATTTT. This translates into CATSAAYRDRRDTQYF.

The chain has TRBV12-3 or TRBV12-4 and TRBJ1-5, with 8 bases that match TRBD1. The CDR3 contains 13 residues. With 7 bases clipped from V and 7 bases from J, the junction kept 6 bases outside the gene matches. CDR3 sequence: CASTEQGGQPQHF. The CDR3 bases are TGTGCCAGCACCGAACAGGGGGGCCAGCCCCAGCATTTT.

The chain couples TRBV7-9 to TRBJ1-5; D not certain. The CDR3 consists of 13 residues. The germline V and J ends were trimmed by 7 bases and 6 bases, with 13 bases remaining between them. CDR1 and CDR2 (germline): SEHNR, FQNEAQ (reference sequence). In DNA, the CDR3 is TGTGCCAGCACCCTGGACGGGGTTCAGCCCCAGCATTTT. As protein: CASTLDGVQPQHF. Filled out from reference TRBV7-9 and TRBJ1-5, the complete variable domain reads DTGVSQNPRHKITKRGQNVTFRCDPISEHNRLYWYRQTLGQGPEFLTYFQNEAQLEKSRLLSDRFSAERPKGSFSTLEIQRTEQGDSAMYLCASTLDGVQPQHFGDGTRLSIL.

V and J are TRBV5-6 and TRBJ1-1; TRBD1 is a possible D gene (6 bases). The V gene lost 4 bases and the J gene lost 1 base, with 17 bases spanning the gap. The CDR3 is made up of 16 amino acids. Germline assignment: CDR1 SGHDT and CDR2 YYEEEE. CDR3 coding DNA: TGTGCCAGCAGCCTTGGACAGCGACAGTCGAACACTGAAGCTTTCTTT. Translating it yields CASSLGQRQSNTEAFF.

This chain joins TRBV9 and TRBJ2-3; TRBD2 is a possible D gene (6 bases). This CDR3 region has 15 residues. CDR1 is SGDLS and CDR2 is YYNGEE in the germline V gene. V lost 3 bases and J lost 0, with 11 bases in between. The CDR3 reads CASSATSPSTDTQYF. As DNA, the CDR3 is TGTGCCAGCAGCGCAACTAGCCCTAGCACAGATACGCAGTATTTT. Variable domain in full (rest from reference TRBV9 and TRBJ2-3): DSGVTQTPKHLITATGQRVTLRCSPRSGDLSVYWYQQSLDQGLQFLIQYYNGEERAKGNILERFSAQQFPDLHSELNLSSLELGDSALYFCASSATSPSTDTQYFGPGTRLTVL.

The V call is TRBV3-1 (or the pseudogene TRBV3-2), the J call TRBJ1-1; no firm D call. Germline V gene lookup returns CDR1 LGHDT and CDR2 YNNKEL (reference sequence). V was pared by 2 bases and J by 5 bases, with 9 bases between. The CDR3 contains 13 residues. The CDR3 sequence is CASSQLGWTEAFF. The CDR3 DNA sequence: TGTGCCAGCAGCCAACTGGGCTGGACTGAAGCTTTCTTT.

V gene TRBV28 combines with J gene TRBJ2-1; D is possibly TRBD2 (5 bases). This CDR3 region has 14 residues. The germline V gene has CDR1 MDHEN and CDR2 SYDVKM. V lost 5 bases to trimming and J lost 6 bases, with 14 bases between them. This chain's CDR3 is CASSPHRDGNEQFF. DNA of the CDR3: TGTGCCAGCAGTCCTCACCGGGATGGCAATGAGCAGTTCTTC.

The chain uses TRBV27 and TRBJ2-1, with 8 nucleotides matching TRBD1. CDR3 length: 16 residues. V was pared by 4 bases and J by 7 bases, with 12 bases of the junction left unmatched. Germline V CDR1 and CDR2: MNHEY, SMNVEV (reference sequence). The CDR3 spells CASSSLRDRGINEQFF. The CDR3 DNA is TGTGCCAGCAGTTCCCTACGAGACAGGGGAATAAATGAGCAGTTCTTC.

The V call is TRBV4-2, the J call TRBJ1-1; 9 bases map to TRBD1. The CDR3 runs 15 residues. Germline V gene lookup returns CDR1 LGHNA and CDR2 YNFKEQ. Trimming at V came to 4 bases and at J to 5 bases, leaving 8 bases not matched to a gene. The CDR3 coding sequence is TGTGCCAGCAGCCTCTCGGGACAGGGAGAAACTGAAGCTTTCTTT. It is translated as CASSLSGQGETEAFF.

A single count supports this clone. The chain uses TRBV2 and TRBJ2-5, with TRBD1 matching over 7 bases. V shed 4 bases and J 6 bases; nucleotides not matched to a gene: 14. CDR1 is SNHLY, CDR2 FYNNEI, per germline. The CDR3 loop spans 16 amino acids. CDR3 protein: CASSGHGQGVVKTQYF. The CDR3 DNA reads TGTGCCAGCAGTGGCCACGGGCAGGGGGTTGTGAAGACCCAGTACTTC.

The sample holds a few counts of this clone. The V call is TRBV27, the J call TRBJ2-1; the D is unclear. The length of the CDR3 is 12 residues. Trimming took off 3 bases at V and 9 bases at J, with 9 bases between the two ends. Per germline, CDR1 MNHEY and CDR2 SMNVEV (reference sequence). The CDR3 reads CASSFFMSEQFF. The CDR3 bases are TGTGCCAGCAGTTTCTTTATGAGTGAGCAGTTCTTC.

This clone came up a few times. The rearrangement uses TRBV28 and TRBJ1-2; no firm D call. Germline CDR1 MDHEN, CDR2 SYDVKM. The CDR3 totals 17 residues. The V and J ends lost 6 bases and 0 bases respectively, with 20 bases between them. CDR3 sequence (DNA): TGTGCCAGCAGATACGGGGTCAAGGGCGCCGCTAACTATGGCTACACCTTC. This sequence encodes CASRYGVKGAANYGYTF.

There are a few counts of this clone. V is TRBV6-6 and J is TRBJ2-7, with D possibly matching TRBD2 (6 bases). In germline, CDR1 is MNHNY, CDR2 SVGAGI (reference sequence). V shed 6 bases and J shed 0 bases, with 27 bases lying between them. This CDR3 comprises 19 residues. The CDR3 nucleotides are TGTGCCAGCAGACGAGCCGGGACTGGCAGAAGCGTCAGCTCCTACGAGCAGTACTTC. Its translation is CASRRAGTGRSVSSYEQYF.

The chain couples TRBV5-4 to TRBJ2-3; no firm D call. Trimming took off 4 bases at V and 0 bases at J, with 12 bases between the two ends. This CDR3 is built from 15 residues. The germline gives CDR1 SGHNT, CDR2 YYREEE (reference sequence). The CDR3 DNA reads TGTGCCAGCAGCCCGCTTTTTAGCAGCACAGATACGCAGTATTTT. Amino acids: CASSPLFSSTDTQYF.

The gene calls are TRBV3-1 (or the pseudogene TRBV3-2) and TRBJ2-5; 11 positions match TRBD2. The CDR3 length is 15 residues. Germline CDR1 LGHDT, CDR2 YNNKEL (reference sequence). V was pared by 7 bases and J by 7 bases, with 11 bases of the junction left unmatched. The CDR3 coding sequence is TGTGCCAGCACCGTACTAGCGGGGGCCCCCACGACCCAGTACTTC. Protein sequence: CASTVLAGAPTTQYF.